This T cell receptor (beta chain) was retrieved from a study of blood T cell repertoires in COVID-19. The overall study: Both acute and convalescent COVID-19 samples were obtained from the United States, Italy and Spain.

CDR1 is KGHSH, CDR2 LQKENI, per germline. This CDR3 comprises 16 residues. The junction had 7 bases not matched to a gene; V was cut back by 3 bases and J by 1 base. Sequenced by immunoSEQ multiplex PCR; TCRdb stores in-frame clones only, minus some. This table holds tens of thousands of clones, around 80% found once. Sequencing was carried out using peripheral blood. This rearrangement joins TRBV18 to TRBJ2-3; 7 positions agree with TRBD1. The source of this sequence is a man between 60 and 75 years old with active or convalescent COVID-19. The CDR3 bases are TGTGCCAGCTCACCCGACCGGGACAGCCGCACAGATACGCAGTATTTT. Protein: CASSPDRDSRTDTQYF.